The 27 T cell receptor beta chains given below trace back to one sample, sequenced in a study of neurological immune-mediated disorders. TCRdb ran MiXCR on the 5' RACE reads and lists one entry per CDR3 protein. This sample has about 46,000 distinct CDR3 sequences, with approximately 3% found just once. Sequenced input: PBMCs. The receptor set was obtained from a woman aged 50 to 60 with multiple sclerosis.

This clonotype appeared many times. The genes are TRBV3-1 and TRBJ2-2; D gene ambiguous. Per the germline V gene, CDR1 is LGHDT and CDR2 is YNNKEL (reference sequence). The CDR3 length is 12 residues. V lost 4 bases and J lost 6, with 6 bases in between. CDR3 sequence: CASSLGAGELFF. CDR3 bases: TGTGCCAGCAGCCTTGGGGCCGGGGAGCTGTTTTTT.

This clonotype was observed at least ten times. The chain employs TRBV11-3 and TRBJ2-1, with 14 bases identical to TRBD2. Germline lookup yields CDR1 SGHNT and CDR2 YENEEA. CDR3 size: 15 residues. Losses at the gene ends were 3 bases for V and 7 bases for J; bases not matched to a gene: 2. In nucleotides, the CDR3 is TGTGCCAGCAGCTTCGGGACTAGCGGGGGTAATGAGCAGTTCTTC. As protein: CASSFGTSGGNEQFF. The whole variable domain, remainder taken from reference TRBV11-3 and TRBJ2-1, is EAGVVQSPRYKIIEKKQPVAFWCNPISGHNTLYWYLQNLGQGPELLIRYENEEAVDDSQLPKDRFSAERLKGVDSTLKIQPAELGDSAVYLCASSFGTSGGNEQFFGPGTRLTVL.

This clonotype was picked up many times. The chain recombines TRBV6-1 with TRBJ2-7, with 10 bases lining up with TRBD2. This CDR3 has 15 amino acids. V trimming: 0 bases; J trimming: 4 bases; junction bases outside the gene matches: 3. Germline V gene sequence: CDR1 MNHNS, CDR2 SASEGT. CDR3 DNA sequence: TGTGCCAGCAGTGAAGCGTCTAGCGGGGGTTACGAGCAGTACGTC. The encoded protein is CASSEASSGGYEQYV.

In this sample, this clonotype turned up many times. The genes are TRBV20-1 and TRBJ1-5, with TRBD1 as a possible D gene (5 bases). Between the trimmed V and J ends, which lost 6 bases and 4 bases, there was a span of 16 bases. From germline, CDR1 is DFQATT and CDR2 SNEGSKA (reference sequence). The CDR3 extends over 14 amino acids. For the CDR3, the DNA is TGCAGTGCCAGCGGTAGGGGAGGGAATCAGCCCCAGCATTTT. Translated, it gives CSASGRGGNQPQHF.

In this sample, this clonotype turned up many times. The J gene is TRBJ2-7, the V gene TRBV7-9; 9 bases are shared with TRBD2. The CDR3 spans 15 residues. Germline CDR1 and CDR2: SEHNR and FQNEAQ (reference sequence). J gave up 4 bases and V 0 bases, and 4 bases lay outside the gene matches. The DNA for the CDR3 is TGTGCCAGCAGCTTAGCGACTAGCGGACCTTACGAGCAGTACTTC. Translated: CASSLATSGPYEQYF. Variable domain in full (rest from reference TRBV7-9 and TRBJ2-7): DTGVSQNPRHKITKRGQNVTFRCDPISEHNRLYWYRQTLGQGPEFLTYFQNEAQLEKSRLLSDRFSAERPKGSFSTLEIQRTEQGDSAMYLCASSLATSGPYEQYFGPGTRLTVT.

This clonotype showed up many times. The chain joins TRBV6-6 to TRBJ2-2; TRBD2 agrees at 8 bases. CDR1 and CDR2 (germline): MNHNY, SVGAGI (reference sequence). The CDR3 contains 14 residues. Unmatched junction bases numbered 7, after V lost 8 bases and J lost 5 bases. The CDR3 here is CASVGGARTGELFF. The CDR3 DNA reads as TGTGCCAGCGTCGGGGGGGCGCGAACCGGGGAGCTGTTTTTT.

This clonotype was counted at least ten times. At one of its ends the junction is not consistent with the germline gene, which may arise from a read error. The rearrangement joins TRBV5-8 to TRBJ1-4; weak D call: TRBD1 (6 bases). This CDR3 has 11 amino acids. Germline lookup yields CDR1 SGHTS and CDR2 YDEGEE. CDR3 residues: CASTLTGSLFF. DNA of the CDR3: TGTGCCAGCACCTTGACAGGTTCACTGTTTTTT.

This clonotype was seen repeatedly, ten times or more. CDR3 nucleotide sequence: TGCAGTCAGGGACAGGGAGCGTACGAGCAGTACTTC. Its protein is CSQGQGAYEQYF. The chain combines TRBV20-1 with TRBJ2-7; TRBD1 matches 9 bases. This CDR3 contains 12 residues. From germline, CDR1 is DFQATT and CDR2 SNEGSKA (reference sequence). Unmatched junction bases numbered 6, after V lost 8 bases and J lost 4 bases.

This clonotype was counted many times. The CDR3 sequence is CASSLAMAASNQPQHF. CDR3 sequence (DNA): TGTGCCAGCAGTTTAGCGATGGCAGCTAGCAATCAGCCCCAGCATTTT. This sequence joins TRBV12-3 or TRBV12-4 and TRBJ1-5; D uncertain. V lost 0 bases and J lost 0, with 9 bases in between. This CDR3 is built from 16 residues.

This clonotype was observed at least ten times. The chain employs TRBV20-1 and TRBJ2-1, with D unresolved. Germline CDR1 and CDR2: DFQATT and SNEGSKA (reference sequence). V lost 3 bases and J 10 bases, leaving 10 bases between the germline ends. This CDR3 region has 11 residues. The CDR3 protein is CSARAYSEQFF. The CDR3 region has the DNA TGCAGTGCTAGGGCCTACAGCGAGCAGTTCTTC.

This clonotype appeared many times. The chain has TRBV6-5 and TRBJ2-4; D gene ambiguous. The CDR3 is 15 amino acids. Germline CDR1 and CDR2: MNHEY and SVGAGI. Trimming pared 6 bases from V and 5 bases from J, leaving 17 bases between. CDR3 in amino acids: CASSYNGIGQNIQYF. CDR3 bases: TGTGCCAGCAGCTACAATGGGATAGGGCAAAACATTCAGTACTTC.

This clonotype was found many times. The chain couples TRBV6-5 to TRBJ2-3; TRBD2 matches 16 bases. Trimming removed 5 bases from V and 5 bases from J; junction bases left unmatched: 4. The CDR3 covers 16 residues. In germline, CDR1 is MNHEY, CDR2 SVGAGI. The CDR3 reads CASSQGLAGGGDTQYF. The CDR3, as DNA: TGTGCCAGCAGTCAGGGACTAGCGGGGGGGGGAGATACGCAGTATTTT.

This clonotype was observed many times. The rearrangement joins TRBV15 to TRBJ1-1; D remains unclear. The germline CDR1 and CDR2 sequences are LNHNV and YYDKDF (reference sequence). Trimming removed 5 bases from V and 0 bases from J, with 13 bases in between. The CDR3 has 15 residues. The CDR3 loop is CATSGRPLMNTEAFF. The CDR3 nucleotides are TGTGCCACCAGCGGCCGGCCCTTAATGAACACTGAAGCTTTCTTT.

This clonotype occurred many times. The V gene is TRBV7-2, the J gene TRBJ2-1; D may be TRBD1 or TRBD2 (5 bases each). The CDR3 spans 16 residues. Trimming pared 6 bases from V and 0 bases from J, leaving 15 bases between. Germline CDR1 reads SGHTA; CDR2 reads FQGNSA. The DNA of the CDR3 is TGTGCCAGCAGGTCTTTACGGGGCCCCTCCTACAATGAGCAGTTCTTC. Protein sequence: CASRSLRGPSYNEQFF. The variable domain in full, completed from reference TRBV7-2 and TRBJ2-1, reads GAGVSQSPSNKVTEKGKDVELRCDPISGHTALYWYRQSLGQGLEFLIYFQGNSAPDKSGLPSDRFSAERTGGSVSTLTIQRTQQEDSAVYLCASRSLRGPSYNEQFFGPGTRLTVL.

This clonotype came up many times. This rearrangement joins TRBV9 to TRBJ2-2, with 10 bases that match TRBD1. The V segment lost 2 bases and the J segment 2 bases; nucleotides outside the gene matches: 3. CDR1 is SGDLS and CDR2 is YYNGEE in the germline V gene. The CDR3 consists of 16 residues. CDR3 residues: CASSVLTGGNTGELFF. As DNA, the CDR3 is TGTGCCAGCAGCGTCTTGACAGGGGGCAACACCGGGGAGCTGTTTTTT. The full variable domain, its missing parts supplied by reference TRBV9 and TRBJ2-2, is DSGVTQTPKHLITATGQRVTLRCSPRSGDLSVYWYQQSLDQGLQFLIQYYNGEERAKGNILERFSAQQFPDLHSELNLSSLELGDSALYFCASSVLTGGNTGELFFGEGSRLTVL.

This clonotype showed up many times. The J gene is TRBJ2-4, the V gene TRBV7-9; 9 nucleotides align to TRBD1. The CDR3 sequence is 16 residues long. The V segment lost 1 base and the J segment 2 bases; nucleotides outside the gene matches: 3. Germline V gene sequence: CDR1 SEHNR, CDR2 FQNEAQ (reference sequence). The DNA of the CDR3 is TGTGCCAGCAGCTTAGGACAGGGGGGGTCCAAAAACATTCAGTACTTC. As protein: CASSLGQGGSKNIQYF.

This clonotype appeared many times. The CDR3, as DNA: TGCAGTGTGGATAGCGGGAGACGGTTAACCGGGGAGCTGTTTTTT. Amino acids: CSVDSGRRLTGELFF. The V call is TRBV20-1, the J call TRBJ2-2, with 9 bases matching TRBD2. CDR1 is DFQATT, CDR2 SNEGSKA, per germline (reference sequence). This CDR3 is built from 15 residues. J was trimmed by 5 bases and V by 7 bases; bases with no gene match: 11.

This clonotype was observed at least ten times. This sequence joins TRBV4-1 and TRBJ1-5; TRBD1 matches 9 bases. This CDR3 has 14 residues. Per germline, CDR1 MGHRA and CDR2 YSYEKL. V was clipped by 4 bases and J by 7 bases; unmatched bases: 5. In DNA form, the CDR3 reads TGCGCCAGCAGCCCTGGACAGGGGAAACAGCCCCAGCATTTT. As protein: CASSPGQGKQPQHF.

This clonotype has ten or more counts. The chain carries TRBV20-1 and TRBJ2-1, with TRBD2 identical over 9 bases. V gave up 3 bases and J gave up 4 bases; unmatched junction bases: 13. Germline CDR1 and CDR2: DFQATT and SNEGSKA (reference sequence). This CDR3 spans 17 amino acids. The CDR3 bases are TGCAGTGCTAGGCCCCACCTAGCGGGAACCCTTTACAATGAGCAGTTCTTC. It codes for CSARPHLAGTLYNEQFF.

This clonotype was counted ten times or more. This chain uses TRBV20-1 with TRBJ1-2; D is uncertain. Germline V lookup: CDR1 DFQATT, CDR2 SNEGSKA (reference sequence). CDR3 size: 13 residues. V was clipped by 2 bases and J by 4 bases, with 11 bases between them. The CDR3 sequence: CSARPEGGYGYTF. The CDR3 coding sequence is TGCAGTGCTAGACCTGAGGGCGGCTATGGCTACACCTTC.

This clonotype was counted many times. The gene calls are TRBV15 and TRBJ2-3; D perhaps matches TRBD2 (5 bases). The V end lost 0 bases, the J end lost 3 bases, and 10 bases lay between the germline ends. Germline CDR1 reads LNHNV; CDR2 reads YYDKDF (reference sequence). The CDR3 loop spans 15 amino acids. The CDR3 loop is CATSRDGRETDTQYF. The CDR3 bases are TGTGCCACCAGCAGAGATGGACGGGAAACAGATACGCAGTATTTT.

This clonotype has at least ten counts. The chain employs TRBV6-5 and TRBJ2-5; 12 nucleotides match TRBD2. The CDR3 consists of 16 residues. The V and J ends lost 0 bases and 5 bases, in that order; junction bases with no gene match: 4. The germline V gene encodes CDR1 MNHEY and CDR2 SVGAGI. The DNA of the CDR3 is TGTGCCAGCAGTTACTCGGCTAGCGGGAGGGCCGAGACCCAGTACTTC. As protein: CASSYSASGRAETQYF.

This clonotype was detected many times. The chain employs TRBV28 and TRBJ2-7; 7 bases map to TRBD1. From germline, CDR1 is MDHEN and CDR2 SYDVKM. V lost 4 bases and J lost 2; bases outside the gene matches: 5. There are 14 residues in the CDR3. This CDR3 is CASSSDRMTYEQYF. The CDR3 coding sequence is TGTGCCAGCAGTTCGGACAGGATGACCTACGAGCAGTACTTC.

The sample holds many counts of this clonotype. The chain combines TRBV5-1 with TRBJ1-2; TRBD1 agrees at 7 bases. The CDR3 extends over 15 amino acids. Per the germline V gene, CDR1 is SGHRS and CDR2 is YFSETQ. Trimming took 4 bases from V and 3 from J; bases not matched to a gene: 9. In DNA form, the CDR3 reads TGCGCCAGCAGCCAGGGACAGTCCAGTTACTATGGCTACACCTTC. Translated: CASSQGQSSYYGYTF. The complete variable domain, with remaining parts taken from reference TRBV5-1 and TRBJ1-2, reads KAGVTQTPRYLIKTRGQQVTLSCSPISGHRSVSWYQQTPGQGLQFLFEYFSETQRNKGNFPGRFSGRQFSNSRSEMNVSTLELGDSALYLCASSQGQSSYYGYTFGSGTRLTVV.

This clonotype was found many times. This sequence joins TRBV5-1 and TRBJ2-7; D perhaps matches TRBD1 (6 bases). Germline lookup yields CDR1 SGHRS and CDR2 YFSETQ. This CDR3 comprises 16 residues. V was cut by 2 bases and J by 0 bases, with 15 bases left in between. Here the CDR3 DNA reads TGCGCCAGCAGCTTACCCCCCCGGGACACCTCCTACGAGCAGTACGTC. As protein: CASSLPPRDTSYEQYV.

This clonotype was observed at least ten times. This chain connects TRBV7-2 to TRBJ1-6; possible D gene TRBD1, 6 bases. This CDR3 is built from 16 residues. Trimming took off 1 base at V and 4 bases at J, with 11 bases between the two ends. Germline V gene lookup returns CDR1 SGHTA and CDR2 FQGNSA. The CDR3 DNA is TGTGCCAGCAGCTTAGGAGGGGGAGTTTATAATTCACCCCTCCACTTT. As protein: CASSLGGGVYNSPLHF.

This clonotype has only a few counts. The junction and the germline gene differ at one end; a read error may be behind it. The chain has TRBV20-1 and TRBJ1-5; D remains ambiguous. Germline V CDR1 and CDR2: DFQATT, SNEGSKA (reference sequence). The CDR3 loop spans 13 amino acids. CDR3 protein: CSGRSDSNKTQNF. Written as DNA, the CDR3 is TGCAGTGGCAGGAGCGATAGCAATAAGACCCAGAATTTT.